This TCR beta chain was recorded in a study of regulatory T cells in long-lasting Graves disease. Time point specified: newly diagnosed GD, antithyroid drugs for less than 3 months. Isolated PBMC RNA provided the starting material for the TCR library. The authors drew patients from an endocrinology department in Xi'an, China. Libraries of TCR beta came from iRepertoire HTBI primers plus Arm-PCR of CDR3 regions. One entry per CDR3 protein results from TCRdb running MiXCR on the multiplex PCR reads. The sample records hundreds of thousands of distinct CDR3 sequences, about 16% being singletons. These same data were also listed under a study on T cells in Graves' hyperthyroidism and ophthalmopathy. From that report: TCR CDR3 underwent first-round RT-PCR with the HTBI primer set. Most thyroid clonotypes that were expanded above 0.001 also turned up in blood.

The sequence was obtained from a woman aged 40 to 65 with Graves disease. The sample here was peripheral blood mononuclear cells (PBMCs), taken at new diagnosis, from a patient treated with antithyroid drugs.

CDR3 protein: CASSIDGVLIYGYTF. CDR3 coding DNA: TGTGCCAGTAGTATAGATGGGGTGCTTATCTATGGCTACACCTTC. V is TRBV19 and J is TRBJ1-2; the D is unclear. The CDR3 is made up of 15 amino acids. The germline V gene has CDR1 LNHDA and CDR2 SQIVND (reference sequence). Trimming stripped 0 bases from V and 4 bases from J, with 12 bases between.